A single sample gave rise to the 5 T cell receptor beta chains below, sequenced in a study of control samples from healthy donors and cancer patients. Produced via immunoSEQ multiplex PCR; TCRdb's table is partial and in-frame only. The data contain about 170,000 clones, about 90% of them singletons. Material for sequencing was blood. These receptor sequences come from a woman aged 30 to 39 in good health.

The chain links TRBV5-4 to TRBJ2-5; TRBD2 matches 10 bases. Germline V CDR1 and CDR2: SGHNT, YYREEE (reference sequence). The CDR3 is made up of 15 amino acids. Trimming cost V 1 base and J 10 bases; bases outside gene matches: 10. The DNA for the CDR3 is TGTGCCAGCAGCTTGATGGGGAGACTAGCGGGCCTCCAGTACTTC. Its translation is CASSLMGRLAGLQYF. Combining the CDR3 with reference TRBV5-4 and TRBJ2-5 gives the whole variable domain ETGVTQSPTHLIKTRGQQVTLRCSSQSGHNTVSWYQQALGQGPQFIFQYYREEENGRGNFPPRFSGLQFPNYSSELNVNALELDDSALYLCASSLMGRLAGLQYFGPGTRLLVL.

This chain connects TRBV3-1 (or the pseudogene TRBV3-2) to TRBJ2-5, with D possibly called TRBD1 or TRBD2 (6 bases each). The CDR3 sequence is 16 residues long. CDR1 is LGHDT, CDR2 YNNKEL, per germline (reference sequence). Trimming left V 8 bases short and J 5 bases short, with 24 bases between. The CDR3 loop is CASLRGAPLGGETQYF. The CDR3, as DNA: TGTGCCAGCTTACGGGGAGCACCATTAGGGGGGGAGACCCAGTACTTC.

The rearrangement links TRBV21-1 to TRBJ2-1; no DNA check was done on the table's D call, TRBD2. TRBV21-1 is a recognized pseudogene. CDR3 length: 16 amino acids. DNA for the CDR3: TGTGCCAGCAGCTCCCGGACTAGCGGGAGTTGCTATGAGCAGTTCTTC. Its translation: CASSSRTSGSCYEQFF.

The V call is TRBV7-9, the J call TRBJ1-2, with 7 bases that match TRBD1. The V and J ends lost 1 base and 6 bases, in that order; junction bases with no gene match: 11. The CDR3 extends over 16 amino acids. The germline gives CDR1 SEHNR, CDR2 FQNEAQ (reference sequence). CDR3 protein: CASSLDGEGGIDGYTF. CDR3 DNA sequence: TGTGCCAGCAGCTTAGACGGCGAAGGGGGCATTGATGGCTACACCTTC.

CDR3 sequence: CASSRTGGISGANVLTF. CDR3 coding DNA: TGTGCCAGCTCAAGGACAGGGGGTATTTCTGGGGCCAACGTCCTGACTTTC. The chain uses TRBV18 and TRBJ2-6, with 10 bases identical to TRBD1. CDR1 is KGHSH, CDR2 LQKENI, per germline. After removal of 5 bases from V and 1 base from J, the junction contained 5 bases not matched to a gene. The CDR3 covers 17 residues. The whole variable domain, remainder taken from reference TRBV18 and TRBJ2-6, is NAGVMQNPRHLVRRRGQEARLRCSPMKGHSHVYWYRQLPEEGLKFMVYLQKENIIDESGMPKERFSAEFPKEGPSILRIQQVVRGDSAAYFCASSRTGGISGANVLTFGAGSRLTVL.